Sequencing of this T cell receptor beta chain was carried out in a study of blood T cell repertoires in COVID-19. Study details: Specimens from acute and convalescent COVID-19 originated in the United States, Italy and Spain.

The J segment lost 3 bases and the V segment lost 4 bases, leaving 8 bases of the junction unmatched. CDR1 is MNHEY, CDR2 SVGAGI, per germline. This CDR3 is 15 amino acids long. Source study methods: Reference gene primer amplification yielded estimated nucleated cell counts. Libraries were prepared by immunoSEQ multiplex PCR; TCRdb keeps only in-frame clonotypes and omits some of them. V, J and clone size derive from that table, while D and trimming were established from the DNA sequence. The sample includes 65,000 to 100,000 clones, approximately 90% seen only once; the top ten take 8% to 9.5%. Sequenced material: peripheral blood. The clonotype was recovered from a man in his fifties or sixties with acute or convalescent COVID-19. This rearrangement joins TRBV6-5 to TRBJ1-2, with 7 nucleotides matching TRBD1. CDR3 bases: TGTGCCAGCAGTTCGGGGCAGGGGGGCTACTATGGCTACACCTTC. It translates to CASSSGQGGYYGYTF.